A single sample is the source of the 21 T cell receptor beta chains below, sequenced in a study of blood T cell repertoires in COVID-19. Clones were sequenced by immunoSEQ multiplex PCR, and TCRdb holds only the in-frame ones, with some missing. Of approximately 240,000 clones in the sample, around nine tenths were seen once. The sequencing input was peripheral blood. These receptors originate from a woman aged 35 to 49 who had recovered from COVID-19.

The chain joins TRBV11-2 to TRBJ2-5; no definite D call. Trimming took off 2 bases at V and 5 bases at J, with 9 bases between the two ends. Germline CDR1 reads SGHAT; CDR2 reads FQNNGV. The CDR3 is 13 residues long. The chain's CDR3 is CASSLYPGETQYF. The DNA of the CDR3 is TGTGCCAGCAGCTTATACCCCGGTGAGACCCAGTACTTC.

The chain joins TRBV12-3 or TRBV12-4 to TRBJ1-3; possible D gene TRBD1, 5 bases. This CDR3 is 13 amino acids long. V gave up 5 bases and J gave up 4 bases, with 9 bases separating them. In DNA form, the CDR3 reads TGTGCCAGCAGTACAGGTCTCGGAAACACCATATATTTT. This encodes CASSTGLGNTIYF.

This sequence joins TRBV4-2 and TRBJ1-2, with unresolved D. Germline-derived CDR1 and CDR2 are LGHNA and YNFKEQ. The CDR3 sequence is 12 residues long. Between the trimmed V and J ends, which lost 1 base and 8 bases, there was a span of 8 bases. The CDR3 bases are TGTGCCAGCAGCCAAGGGCGGGTAGGCTACACCTTC. Its protein product is CASSQGRVGYTF.

The chain carries TRBV2 and TRBJ2-1; TRBD1 matches at 10 bases. This CDR3 is built from 15 residues. Germline lookup yields CDR1 SNHLY and CDR2 FYNNEI. V dropped 4 bases and J dropped 9; count of bases not matched to a gene: 9. CDR3 sequence: CASSAGTGVPGEQFF. The CDR3 nucleotides are TGTGCCAGCAGTGCCGGGACAGGGGTGCCAGGTGAGCAGTTCTTC.

The genes are TRBV6-5 and TRBJ2-1, with 8 bases matching TRBD2. V dropped 8 bases and J dropped 5; count of bases not matched to a gene: 8. The CDR3 totals 14 residues. The germline CDR1 and CDR2 sequences are MNHEY and SVGAGI. As DNA, the CDR3 is TGTGCCAGCGTGCGGGGGGCGTGGGACAATGAGCAGTTCTTC. This sequence encodes CASVRGAWDNEQFF.

The chain has TRBV11-3 and TRBJ2-1; tentative D call: TRBD1 (6 bases). In germline, CDR1 is SGHNT, CDR2 YENEEA. The CDR3 covers 12 residues. V dropped 4 bases and J dropped 13 bases, with 14 bases sitting between them. CDR3 region: CASSSLQGPQFF. The CDR3 bases are TGTGCCAGCAGCTCACTGCAGGGGCCCCAGTTCTTC. The full variable domain, completed using reference TRBV11-3 and TRBJ2-1, is EAGVVQSPRYKIIEKKQPVAFWCNPISGHNTLYWYLQNLGQGPELLIRYENEEAVDDSQLPKDRFSAERLKGVDSTLKIQPAELGDSAVYLCASSSLQGPQFFGPGTRLTVL.

The chain links TRBV28 to TRBJ2-7; 10 bases map to TRBD2. Germline CDR1 is MDHEN and CDR2 is SYDVKM. This CDR3 is built from 19 residues. V dropped 5 bases and J dropped 0; count of bases not matched to a gene: 16. CDR3 coding DNA: TGTGCCAGCAGTCCGATCGGGACTAGCGAGAAATGGAGCTCCTACGAGCAGTACTTC. Protein sequence: CASSPIGTSEKWSSYEQYF.

This clone was recorded only once. The V and J genes are TRBV19 and TRBJ1-2; possible D gene TRBD1, 5 bases. The CDR3 is 14 amino acids. V gave up 6 bases and J gave up 0 bases, with 11 bases separating them. The germline V gene has CDR1 LNHDA and CDR2 SQIVND (reference sequence). The CDR3 DNA reads as TGTGCCAGTAGCCTACAGGTTTCTAACTATGGCTACACCTTC. It codes for CASSLQVSNYGYTF.

The chain has TRBV11-2 and TRBJ2-3; TRBD2 aligns across 9 bases. Germline lookup yields CDR1 SGHAT and CDR2 FQNNGV. The CDR3 has 15 residues. Trimming took 4 bases from V and 4 from J; bases not matched to a gene: 6. This CDR3 is CASSSPAGGPDTQYF. The CDR3, as DNA: TGTGCCAGCAGCTCTCCAGCGGGGGGCCCAGATACGCAGTATTTT.

The rearrangement joins TRBV4-3 to TRBJ2-5; D gene ambiguous. Germline CDR1 reads LGHNA; CDR2 reads YSLEER. The CDR3 has 15 amino acids. V lost 0 bases to trimming and J lost 2 bases, with 10 bases between them. The CDR3 is CASSQDWAVQETQYF. The CDR3 bases are TGCGCCAGCAGCCAAGATTGGGCAGTTCAAGAGACCCAGTACTTC.

V usage is TRBV9 and J usage is TRBJ2-3; 8 bases align to TRBD1. This CDR3 region has 13 residues. Unmatched junction bases numbered 0, after V lost 5 bases and J lost 1 base. Germline CDR1 SGDLS, CDR2 YYNGEE. CDR3 sequence (DNA): TGTGCCAGCAGGGGACAGGGCACAGATACGCAGTATTTT. Translating it yields CASRGQGTDTQYF.

The rearrangement joins TRBV5-1 to TRBJ1-1; D might be TRBD1 (5 bases). Trimming pared 5 bases from V and 2 bases from J, leaving 10 bases between. The CDR3 totals 13 residues. The germline V gene encodes CDR1 SGHRS and CDR2 YFSETQ. This chain's CDR3 is CASSSTGNTEAFF. CDR3 DNA sequence: TGCGCCAGCAGTTCAACAGGAAACACTGAAGCTTTCTTT. The variable domain in full, completed from reference TRBV5-1 and TRBJ1-1, reads KAGVTQTPRYLIKTRGQQVTLSCSPISGHRSVSWYQQTPGQGLQFLFEYFSETQRNKGNFPGRFSGRQFSNSRSEMNVSTLELGDSALYLCASSSTGNTEAFFGQGTRLTVV.

A single count supports this clone. The chain joins TRBV4-1 to TRBJ1-2, with D tentatively TRBD1 (5 bases). The CDR3 is 13 amino acids. V lost 2 bases and J lost 3, with 7 bases in between. Germline CDR1 and CDR2: MGHRA and YSYEKL. The CDR3: CASSQTGDYGYTF. DNA of the CDR3: TGCGCCAGCAGCCAAACAGGCGACTATGGCTACACCTTC.

This clone has a single count. The CDR3 bases are TGTGCCAGCTCATCCGGGGGGGAAGAAAAACTGTTTTTT. Amino acid sequence: CASSSGGEEKLFF. This chain joins TRBV18 and TRBJ1-4; tentative D call: TRBD1 (5 bases). Trimming removed 5 bases at V and 8 bases at J, with 12 bases between. Per germline, CDR1 KGHSH and CDR2 LQKENI. This CDR3 contains 13 residues. The variable domain in full, completed from reference TRBV18 and TRBJ1-4, reads NAGVMQNPRHLVRRRGQEARLRCSPMKGHSHVYWYRQLPEEGLKFMVYLQKENIIDESGMPKERFSAEFPKEGPSILRIQQVVRGDSAAYFCASSSGGEEKLFFGSGTQLSVL.

The rearrangement uses TRBV7-2 and TRBJ2-3, with no clear D. CDR1 SGHTA and CDR2 FQGNSA come from the germline V gene. The CDR3 is made up of 12 amino acids. Trimming pared 5 bases from V and 6 bases from J, leaving 9 bases between. CDR3 DNA: TGTGCCAGCAGCCTTAGCCGCGATACGCAGTATTTT. This gives the protein CASSLSRDTQYF.

The chain is built from TRBV18 and TRBJ2-7; 9 positions match TRBD1. Germline lookup yields CDR1 KGHSH and CDR2 LQKENI. J was trimmed by 2 bases and V by 5 bases; bases with no gene match: 7. This CDR3 contains 15 residues. The CDR3 sequence: CASSIDRGMAYEQYF. CDR3 bases: TGTGCCAGCTCAATAGACAGGGGGATGGCCTACGAGCAGTACTTC. Full variable domain (outside the CDR3, taken from reference TRBV18 and TRBJ2-7): NAGVMQNPRHLVRRRGQEARLRCSPMKGHSHVYWYRQLPEEGLKFMVYLQKENIIDESGMPKERFSAEFPKEGPSILRIQQVVRGDSAAYFCASSIDRGMAYEQYFGPGTRLTVT.

This chain joins TRBV19 and TRBJ2-1, with 8 nucleotides matching TRBD2. The CDR3 extends over 17 amino acids. With 4 bases clipped from V and 9 bases from J, the junction kept 17 bases outside the gene matches. Germline CDR1 LNHDA, CDR2 SQIVND (reference sequence). The DNA for the CDR3 is TGTGCCAGTAGTAGTCCGGGAGACGGGGGGGCCAACGTTGAGCAGTTCTTC. Protein product: CASSSPGDGGANVEQFF. The entire variable domain, with the rest obtained from reference TRBV19 and TRBJ2-1, is as follows: DGGITQSPKYLFRKEGQNVTLSCEQNLNHDAMYWYRQDPGQGLRLIYYSQIVNDFQKGDIAEGYSVSREKKESFPLTVTSAQKNPTAFYLCASSSPGDGGANVEQFFGPGTRLTVL.

The chain combines TRBV5-1 with TRBJ1-1; 8 bases are shared with TRBD1. The trim removed 0 bases at V and 5 bases at J, leaving 6 bases unmatched. CDR3 size: 15 residues. Looked up from germline, CDR1 is SGHRS and CDR2 is YFSETQ. The CDR3 DNA is TGCGCCAGCAGCTTGGAAGTGCAGGGGGCTACTGAAGCTTTCTTT. Protein product: CASSLEVQGATEAFF.

The chain joins TRBV7-2 to TRBJ1-3; D is undetermined. V gave up 0 bases and J gave up 11 bases, with 14 bases separating them. The CDR3 length is 14 residues. CDR1 SGHTA and CDR2 FQGNSA come from the germline V gene. CDR3 amino acids: CASSLAGSGSPIYF. The CDR3 DNA reads TGTGCCAGCAGCTTAGCGGGCAGCGGTTCCCCCATATATTTT.

This chain joins TRBV4-3 and TRBJ1-2; D is unclear. CDR3 length: 14 residues. Germline V gene data show CDR1 as LGHNA and CDR2 as YSLEER. The V end lost 4 bases, the J end lost 7 bases, and 16 bases lay between the germline ends. The CDR3 nucleotides read TGCGCCAGCAGCCCTAGCAATGATGTGGGTGGCTACACCTTC. It codes for CASSPSNDVGGYTF.

This chain connects TRBV7-8 to TRBJ1-6, with D unclear. Germline values: CDR1 SGHVS, CDR2 FQNEAQ. Trimming removed 1 base from V and 5 bases from J, with 12 bases in between. There are 16 residues in the CDR3. CDR3 in DNA: TGTGCCAGCAGCTTAGAAAGCCAGGCCGATAATTCACCCCTCCACTTT. Translating gives CASSLESQADNSPLHF.